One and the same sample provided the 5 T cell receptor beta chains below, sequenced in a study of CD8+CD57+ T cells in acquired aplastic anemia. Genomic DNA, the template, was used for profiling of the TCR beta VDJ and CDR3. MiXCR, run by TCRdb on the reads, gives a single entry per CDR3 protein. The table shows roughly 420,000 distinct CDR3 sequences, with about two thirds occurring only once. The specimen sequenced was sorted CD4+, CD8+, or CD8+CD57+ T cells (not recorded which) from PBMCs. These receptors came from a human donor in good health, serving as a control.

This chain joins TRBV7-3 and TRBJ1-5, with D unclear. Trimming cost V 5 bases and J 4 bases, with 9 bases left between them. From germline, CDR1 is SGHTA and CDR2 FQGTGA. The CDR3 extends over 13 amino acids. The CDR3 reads CASSQSQNQPQHF. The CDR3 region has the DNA TGTGCCAGCAGCCAAAGTCAGAATCAGCCCCAGCATTTT.

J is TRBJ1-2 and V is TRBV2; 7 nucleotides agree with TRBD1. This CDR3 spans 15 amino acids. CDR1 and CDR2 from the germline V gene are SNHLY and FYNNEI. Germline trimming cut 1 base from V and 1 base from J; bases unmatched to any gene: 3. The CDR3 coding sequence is TGTGCCAGCAGTGAAGGGACAGGACTTAACTATGGCTACACCTTC. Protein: CASSEGTGLNYGYTF.

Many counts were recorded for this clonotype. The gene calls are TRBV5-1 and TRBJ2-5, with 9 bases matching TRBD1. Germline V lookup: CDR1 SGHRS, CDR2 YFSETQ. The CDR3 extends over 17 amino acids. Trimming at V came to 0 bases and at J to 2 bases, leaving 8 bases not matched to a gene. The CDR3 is CASSLAGTTGGQETQYF. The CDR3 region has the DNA TGCGCCAGCAGCTTGGCCGGCACGACAGGGGGTCAAGAGACCCAGTACTTC.

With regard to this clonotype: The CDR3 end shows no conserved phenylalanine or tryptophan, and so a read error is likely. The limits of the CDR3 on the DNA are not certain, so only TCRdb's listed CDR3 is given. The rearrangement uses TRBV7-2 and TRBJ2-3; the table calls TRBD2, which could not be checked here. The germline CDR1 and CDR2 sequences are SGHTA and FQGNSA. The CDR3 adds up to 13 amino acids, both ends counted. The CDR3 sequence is CASSPTAAGRESQ.

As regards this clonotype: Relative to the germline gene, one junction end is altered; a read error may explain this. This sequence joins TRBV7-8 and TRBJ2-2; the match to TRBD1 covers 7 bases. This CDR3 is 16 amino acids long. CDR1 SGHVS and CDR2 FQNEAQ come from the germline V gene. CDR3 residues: CASSSQGGVNSGELFF. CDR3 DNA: TGTGCCAGCAGCTCACAAGGGGGCGTGAACTCCGGGGAGCTGTTTTTT.